The sequence of this TCR beta chain was determined in a study of T cell repertoires in cytomegalovirus infection (dated by TCRdb to between 2019 and 2020). Background on the whole study: The peptide stimulations were aimed at well-studied HLA-B-restricted epitopes as well as recently identified HLA-C-restricted CMV epitopes, whose presentation resists viral immunomodulation. Because public TCR beta signatures pointed to carriage of CMV infection together with the matching HLA type, the HLA type of each donor mattered for the analysis.

Sequencing was carried out with an Illumina HiSeq 1500. TCRdb cleaned the public reads at Q25 with fastp, built clones with MiXCR and kept in-frame beta chains. Identical CDR3 protein sequences are pooled into one entry, listed with their most common genes and DNA. Within this sample are 600,000 to 700,000 distinct CDR3 sequences, with roughly 36% of them counted one time only. The top ten hold 18% of the sample. From its cysteine to its phenylalanine, the CDR3 spans 14 amino acids. Only the CDR3 part of the read is kept: 42 bases, read in frame from the first base. Deletion took 3 bases off V and 3 bases off J, with a span of 9 bases between the germline ends. The sample's treatment or condition label, in plain terms: in vitro stimulation with specific CMV peptide epitopes to enrich CMV-specific T cells. Notes on this clonotype: No antigen is known for it. Per-nucleotide qualities are absent, and no much larger clonotype sits a single base away.

General study outcomes and caveats: The ex vivo response was dominated by HLA-C-restricted CMV-specific TCR beta clonotypes, which also provided the single most frequent clonotype in two of eight donors. Carriers of CMV infection plus the relevant HLA type were discriminated by the cumulative frequency of public TCR beta family members in the study cohort and in an independent 352-donor cohort.

The sequence links TRBV12-3 or TRBV12-4 to TRBJ1-3; confidence is insufficient to name the D gene. The sequence was collected from a human donor in good health (CMV status not recorded). Some clones in this sample may be carry-over from other donors' samples. Sample: cultured PBMCs, taken from culture after CMV antigen stimulation. CDR3 loop: CASSFGQNGNTIYF. The bases are TGTGCCAGCAGTTTCGGCCAGAATGGAAACACCATATATTTT.